Below, one T cell receptor (beta chain) is given with its context. In the original processing: Estimates of nucleated cell counts were drawn from the amplification of reference gene primers. The protocol was immunoSEQ multiplex PCR, while the TCRdb copy is restricted to in-frame clones and leaves out a portion. V and J calls and clone size follow that table, whereas D and trimming were derived from the DNA. The data show 160,000 or so clones, less than 90% seen once. V dropped 0 bases and J dropped 7 bases, with 21 bases sitting between them. The CDR3 runs 17 residues. The germline CDR1 and CDR2 sequences are LNHNV and YYDKDF (reference sequence). This sample was taken from a study of blood T cell repertoires in COVID-19.

This sequence was found in a woman in her 70s with acute or convalescent COVID-19. The J gene is TRBJ1-1, the V gene TRBV15, with D unresolved. The sample comprised peripheral blood. The CDR3 protein is CATSRDVGMLPPSEAFF. The CDR3 nucleotides are TGTGCCACCAGCAGAGACGTCGGCATGTTGCCCCCTAGTGAAGCTTTCTTT.